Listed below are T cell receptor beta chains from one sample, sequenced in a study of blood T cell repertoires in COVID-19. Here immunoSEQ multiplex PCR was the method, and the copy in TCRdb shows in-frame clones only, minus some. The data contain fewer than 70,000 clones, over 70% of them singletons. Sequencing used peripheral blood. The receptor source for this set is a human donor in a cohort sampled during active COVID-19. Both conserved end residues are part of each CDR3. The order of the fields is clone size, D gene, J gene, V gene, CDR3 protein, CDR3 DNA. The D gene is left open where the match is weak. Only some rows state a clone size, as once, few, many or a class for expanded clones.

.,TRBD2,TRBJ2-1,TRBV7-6,CASSSEGGLAGFLFF,TGTGCCAGCAGCTCCGAGGGGGGGCTAGCGGGATTTCTGTTCTTC
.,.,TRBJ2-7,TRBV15,CATSRDLRAGGYEQYF,TGTGCCACCAGCAGAGATTTGAGGGCAGGGGGGTACGAGCAGTACTTC
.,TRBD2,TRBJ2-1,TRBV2,CASRSSGHNEQFF,TGTGCCAGCAGATCTAGCGGGCACAATGAGCAGTTCTTC
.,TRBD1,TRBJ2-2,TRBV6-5,CATFQGQATVELFF,TGTGCCACATTTCAGGGACAGGCCACCGTCGAGCTGTTTTTT
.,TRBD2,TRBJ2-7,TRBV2,CASSLAGAMYEQYF,TGTGCCAGCAGTTTAGCGGGAGCAATGTACGAGCAGTACTTC
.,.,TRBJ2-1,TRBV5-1,CASSLGQNYNEQFF,TGCGCCAGCAGCTTGGGACAGAACTACAATGAGCAGTTCTTC
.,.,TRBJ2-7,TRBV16,CASSYDSSYEQYF,TGTGCCAGCAGCTACGACAGCTCCTACGAGCAGTACTTC
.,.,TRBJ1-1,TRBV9,CASSPWGGPTEAFF,TGTGCCAGCAGCCCCTGGGGGGGGCCCACTGAAGCTTTCTTT
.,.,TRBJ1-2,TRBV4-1,CASSPQGEPNYGYTF,TGCGCCAGCAGCCCCCAAGGGGAACCTAACTATGGCTACACCTTC
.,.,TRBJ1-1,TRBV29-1,CSGTWGLGTEAFF,TGCAGCGGAACATGGGGGCTGGGCACTGAAGCTTTCTTT
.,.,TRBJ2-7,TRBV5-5,CASSSRVNYEQYF,TGTGCCAGCAGCTCCAGGGTTAACTACGAGCAGTACTTC
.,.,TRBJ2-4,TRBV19,CASSGGGFKNIQYF,TGTGCCAGTAGCGGTGGGGGGTTCAAAAACATTCAGTACTTC
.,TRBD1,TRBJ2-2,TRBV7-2,CASSTRQGAFTGELFF,TGTGCCAGCAGCACTCGACAGGGGGCCTTCACCGGGGAGCTGTTTTTT
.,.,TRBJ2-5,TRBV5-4,CASSLGGRQETQYF,TGTGCCAGCAGCCTCGGAGGTCGCCAAGAGACCCAGTACTTC
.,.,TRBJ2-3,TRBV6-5,CASKTGTLGTDTQYF,TGTGCCAGCAAAACCGGGACTCTAGGCACAGATACGCAGTATTTT
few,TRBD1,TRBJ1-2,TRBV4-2,CASSQADRVPYGYTF,TGTGCCAGCAGCCAGGCCGACAGGGTCCCCTATGGCTACACCTTC
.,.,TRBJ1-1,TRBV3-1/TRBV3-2,CASSLRTAEAFF,TGTGCCAGCAGCCTCCGGACAGCTGAAGCTTTCTTT
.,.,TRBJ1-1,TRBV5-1,CASSLDLPLNTEAFF,TGCGCCAGCAGCTTGGATCTGCCACTAAACACTGAAGCTTTCTTT
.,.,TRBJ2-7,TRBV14,CASASTGSKDEQYF,TGTGCCAGCGCCTCGACAGGTAGTAAGGACGAGCAGTACTTC
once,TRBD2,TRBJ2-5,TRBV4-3,CASSQGLAGAGETQYF,TGCGCCAGCAGCCAGGGACTAGCGGGGGCCGGGGAGACCCAGTACTTC
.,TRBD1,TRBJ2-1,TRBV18,CASSPLHGPRGNEQFF,TGTGCCAGCTCACCACTCCACGGGCCCAGGGGGAATGAGCAGTTCTTC
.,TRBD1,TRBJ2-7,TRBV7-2,CASSTRQGPYEQYF,TGTGCCAGCAGCACCCGACAGGGCCCCTACGAGCAGTACTTC
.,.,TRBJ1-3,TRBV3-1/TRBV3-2,CASSHLSNTIYF,TGTGCCAGCAGCCATCTTTCAAACACCATATATTTT
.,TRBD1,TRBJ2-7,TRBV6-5,CASSYSLQGVRYEQYF,TGTGCCAGCAGTTACTCACTACAGGGGGTAAGGTACGAGCAGTACTTC
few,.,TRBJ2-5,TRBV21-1,CASSKAGHPRRVETQYF,TGTGCCAGCAGCAAAGCTGGACATCCGAGGAGAGTAGAGACCCAGTACTTC
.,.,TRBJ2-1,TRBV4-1,CASSQGLRSYNEQFF,TGCGCCAGCAGCCAAGGCCTAAGATCCTACAATGAGCAGTTCTTC
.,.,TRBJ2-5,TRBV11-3,CASSLRTGGGETQYF,TGTGCCAGCAGCCTCCGGACGGGCGGCGGGGAGACCCAGTACTTC
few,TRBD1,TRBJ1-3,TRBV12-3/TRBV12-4,CASSPRTGLAF,TGTGCCAGCAGTCCGCGGACAGGGCTCGCCTTT
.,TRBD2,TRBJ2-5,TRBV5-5,CASSLGASGRLETQYF,TGTGCCAGCAGCTTGGGGGCTAGCGGGAGATTAGAGACCCAGTACTTC
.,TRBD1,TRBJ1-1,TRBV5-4,CASSLGQGAMNTEAFF,TGTGCCAGCAGCTTGGGCCAGGGGGCCATGAACACTGAAGCTTTCTTT
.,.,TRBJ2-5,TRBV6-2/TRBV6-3,CASSSVGGGWEETQYF,TGTGCCAGCAGTTCAGTCGGAGGGGGCTGGGAAGAGACCCAGTACTTC
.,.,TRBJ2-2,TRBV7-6,CASSPGNSVGELFF,TGTGCCAGCAGCCCAGGGAACTCGGTCGGGGAGCTGTTTTTT
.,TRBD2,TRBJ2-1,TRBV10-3,CASQPSAGLSSYNEQFF,TGTGCCAGCCAACCCTCAGCGGGATTGTCCTCCTACAATGAGCAGTTCTTC
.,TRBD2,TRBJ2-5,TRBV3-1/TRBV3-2,CASSQNSGAQETQYF,TGTGCCAGCAGCCAAAATAGCGGGGCTCAAGAGACCCAGTACTTC